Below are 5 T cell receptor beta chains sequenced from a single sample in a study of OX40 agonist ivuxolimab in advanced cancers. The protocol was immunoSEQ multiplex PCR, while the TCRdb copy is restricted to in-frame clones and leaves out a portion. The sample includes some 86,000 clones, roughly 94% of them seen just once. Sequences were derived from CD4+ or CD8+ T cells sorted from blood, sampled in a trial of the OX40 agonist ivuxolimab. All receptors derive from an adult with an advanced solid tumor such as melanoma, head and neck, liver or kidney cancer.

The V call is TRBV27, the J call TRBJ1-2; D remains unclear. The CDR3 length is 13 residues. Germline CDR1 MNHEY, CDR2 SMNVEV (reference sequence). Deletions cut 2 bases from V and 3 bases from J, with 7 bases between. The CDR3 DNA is TGTGCCAGCAGTTTAGACATGTACTATGGCTACACCTTC. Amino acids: CASSLDMYYGYTF.

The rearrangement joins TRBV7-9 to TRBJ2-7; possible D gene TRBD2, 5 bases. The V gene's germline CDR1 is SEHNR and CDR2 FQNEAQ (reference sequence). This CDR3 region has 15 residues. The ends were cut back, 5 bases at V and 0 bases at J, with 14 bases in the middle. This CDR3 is CASSPPLGSSYEQYF. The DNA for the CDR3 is TGTGCCAGCAGCCCCCCTTTGGGGAGCTCCTACGAGCAGTACTTC. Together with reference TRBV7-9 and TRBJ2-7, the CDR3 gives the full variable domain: DTGVSQNPRHKITKRGQNVTFRCDPISEHNRLYWYRQTLGQGPEFLTYFQNEAQLEKSRLLSDRFSAERPKGSFSTLEIQRTEQGDSAMYLCASSPPLGSSYEQYFGPGTRLTVT.

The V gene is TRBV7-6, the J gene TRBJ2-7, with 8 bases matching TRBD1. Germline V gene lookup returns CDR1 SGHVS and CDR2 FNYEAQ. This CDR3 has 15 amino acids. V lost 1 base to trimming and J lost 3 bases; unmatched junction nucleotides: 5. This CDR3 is CASSLGAGGHYEQYF. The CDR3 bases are TGTGCCAGCAGCTTAGGGGCAGGGGGCCACTACGAGCAGTACTTC.

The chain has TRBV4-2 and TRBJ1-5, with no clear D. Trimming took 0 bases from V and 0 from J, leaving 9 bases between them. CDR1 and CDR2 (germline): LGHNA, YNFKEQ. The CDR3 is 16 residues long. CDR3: CASSQEDNRSNQPQHF. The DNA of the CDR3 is TGTGCCAGCAGCCAAGAAGATAATCGTAGCAATCAGCCCCAGCATTTT.

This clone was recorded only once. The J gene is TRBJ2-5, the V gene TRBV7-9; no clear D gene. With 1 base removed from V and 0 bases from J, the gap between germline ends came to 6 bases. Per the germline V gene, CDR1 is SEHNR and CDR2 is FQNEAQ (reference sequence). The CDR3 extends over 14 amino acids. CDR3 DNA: TGTGCCAGCAGCTTAGATGGTAACCAAGAGACCCAGTACTTC. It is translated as CASSLDGNQETQYF.